The T cell receptor (beta chain) under discussion was sequenced for a study of human T cells and chemical hapten exposure. For the study at large: Diagnoses of alopecia areata, totalis or universalis occurred in mostly female patients.

Germline trimming cut 5 bases from V and 2 bases from J; bases unmatched to any gene: 8. Looked up from germline, CDR1 is PRHDT and CDR2 is FYEKMQ (reference sequence). The CDR3 consists of 16 residues. TCRdb recomputed calls from the RACE reads with MiXCR, one row per CDR3 protein. The sample lists some 100,000 distinct CDR3 sequences, 9.2% occurring once. Time point given: patch test 2, 6 weeks after DPC sensitization. Treatment denoted: therapeutic diphenylcyclopropenone sensitization with weekly scalp DPC. Samples of blood were obtained prior to the application of each patch test. Donors were 18 to 70-year-old alopecia patients suitable for DPC. This clonotype was seen ten or more times.

This TCR came from a woman aged 40 to 50 with alopecia areata. Some clones in this sample may be carry-over from other donors' samples. The sample was whole blood, taken in connection with sensitization to the hapten diphenylcyclopropenone (DPC). The genes are TRBV13 and TRBJ2-1, with 8 nucleotides matching TRBD2. DNA for the CDR3: TGTGCCAGCAGCCCCACCGGGGGGGCGACCTACAATGAGCAGTTCTTC. Encoded protein: CASSPTGGATYNEQFF.